This TCR beta chain originates from a study of blood T cell repertoires in COVID-19. This clone showed up just a few times. This CDR3 has 15 amino acids. The V and J ends lost 1 base and 4 bases, in that order; junction bases with no gene match: 2. Germline V CDR1 and CDR2: SNHLY, FYNNEI. Profiling relied on immunoSEQ multiplex PCR, and the TCRdb table lists in-frame clones only, not all of them. Of 110,000 to 150,000 clones listed, around 90% were seen once; the top ten hold 1.5% to 2%. This TCR was sampled from a man in his sixties or seventies with acute or convalescent COVID-19. Material: peripheral blood. The chain recombines TRBV2 with TRBJ2-1; 9 nucleotides line up with TRBD1. The CDR3 reads CASSEGQGVYNEQFF. The DNA of the CDR3 is TGTGCCAGCAGTGAAGGACAGGGGGTATACAATGAGCAGTTCTTC.